This TCR beta chain was recovered during a study of blood T cell repertoires in COVID-19. This clone has a handful of counts. The CDR3 runs 14 residues. Germline V gene data show CDR1 as ENHRY and CDR2 as SYGVKD. Trimming took off 2 bases at V and 1 base at J, with 8 bases between the two ends. Authors' methods: Estimation of nucleated cell counts relied on the amplification of reference gene primers. The protocol was immunoSEQ multiplex PCR, while the TCRdb copy is restricted to in-frame clones and leaves out a portion. The D gene and trimming were derived from the DNA, and the V and J assignments and clone size from that table. The sample lists about 310,000 clones; 85% were seen once.

The clonotype originates from a woman between 25 and 40 years old who had been exposed to COVID-19. The sequencing input was PBMCs or T cells enriched from blood (not recorded which). V gene TRBV10-3 combines with J gene TRBJ1-1, with D perhaps TRBD1 (6 bases). CDR3 region: CAISETGKNTEAFF. In DNA form, the CDR3 reads TGTGCCATCAGTGAGACAGGGAAGAACACTGAAGCTTTCTTT.